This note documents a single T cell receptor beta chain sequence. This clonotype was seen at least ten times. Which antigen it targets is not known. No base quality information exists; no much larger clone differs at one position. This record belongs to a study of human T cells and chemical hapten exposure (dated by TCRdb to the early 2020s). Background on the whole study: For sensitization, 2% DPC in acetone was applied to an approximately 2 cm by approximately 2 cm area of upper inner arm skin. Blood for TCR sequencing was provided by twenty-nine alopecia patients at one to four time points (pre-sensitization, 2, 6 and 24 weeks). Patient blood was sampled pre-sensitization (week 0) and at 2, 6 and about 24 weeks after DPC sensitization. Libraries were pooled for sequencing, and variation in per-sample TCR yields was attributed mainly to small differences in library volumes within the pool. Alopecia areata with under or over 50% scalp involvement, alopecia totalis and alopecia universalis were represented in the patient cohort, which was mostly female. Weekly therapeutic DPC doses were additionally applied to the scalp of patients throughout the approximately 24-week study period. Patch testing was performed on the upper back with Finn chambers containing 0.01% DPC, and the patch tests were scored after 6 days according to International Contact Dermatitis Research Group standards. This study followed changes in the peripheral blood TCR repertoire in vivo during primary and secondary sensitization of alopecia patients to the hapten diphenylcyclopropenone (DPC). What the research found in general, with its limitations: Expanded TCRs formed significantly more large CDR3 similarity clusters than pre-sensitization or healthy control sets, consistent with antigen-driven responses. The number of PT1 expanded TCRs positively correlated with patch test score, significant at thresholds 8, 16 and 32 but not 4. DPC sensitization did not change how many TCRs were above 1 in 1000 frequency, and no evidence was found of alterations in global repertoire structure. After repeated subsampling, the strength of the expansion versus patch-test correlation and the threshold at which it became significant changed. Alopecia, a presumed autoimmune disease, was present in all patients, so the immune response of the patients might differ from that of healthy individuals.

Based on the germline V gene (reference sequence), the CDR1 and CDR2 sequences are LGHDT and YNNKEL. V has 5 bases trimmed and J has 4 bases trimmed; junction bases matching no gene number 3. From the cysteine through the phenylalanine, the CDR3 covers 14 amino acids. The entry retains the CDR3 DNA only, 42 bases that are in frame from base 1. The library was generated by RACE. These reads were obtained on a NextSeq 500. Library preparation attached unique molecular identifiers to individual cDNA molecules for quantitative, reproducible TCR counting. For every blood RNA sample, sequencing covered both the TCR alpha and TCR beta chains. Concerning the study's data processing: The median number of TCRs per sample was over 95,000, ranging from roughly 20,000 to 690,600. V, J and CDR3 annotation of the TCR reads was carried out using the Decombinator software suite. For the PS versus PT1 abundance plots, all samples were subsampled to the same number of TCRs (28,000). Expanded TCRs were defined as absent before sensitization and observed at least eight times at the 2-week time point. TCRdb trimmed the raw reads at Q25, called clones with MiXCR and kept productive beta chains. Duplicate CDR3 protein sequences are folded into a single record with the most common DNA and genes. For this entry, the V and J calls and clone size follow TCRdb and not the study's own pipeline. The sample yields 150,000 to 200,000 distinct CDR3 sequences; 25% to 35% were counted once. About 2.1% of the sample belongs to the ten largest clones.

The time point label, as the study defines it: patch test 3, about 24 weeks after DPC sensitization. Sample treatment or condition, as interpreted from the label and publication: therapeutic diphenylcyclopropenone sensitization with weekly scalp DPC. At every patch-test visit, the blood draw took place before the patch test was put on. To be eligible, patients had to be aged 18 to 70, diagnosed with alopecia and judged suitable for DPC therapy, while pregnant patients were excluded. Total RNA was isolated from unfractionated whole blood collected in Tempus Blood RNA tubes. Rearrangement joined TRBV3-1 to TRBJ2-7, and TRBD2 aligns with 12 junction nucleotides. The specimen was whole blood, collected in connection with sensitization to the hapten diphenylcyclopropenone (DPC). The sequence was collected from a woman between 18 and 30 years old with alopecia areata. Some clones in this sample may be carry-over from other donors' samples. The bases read TGTGCCAGCAGCGCCGGGACTAGCGGGTACGAGCAGTACTTC. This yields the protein CASSAGTSGYEQYF.